This T cell receptor beta chain appears in the sequencing data of a study of blood T cell repertoires in COVID-19. This CDR3 is 15 amino acids long. V was pared by 3 bases and J by 4 bases, with 13 bases between. Germline V gives CDR1 SGHNT, CDR2 YYREEE (reference sequence). Sequencing used immunoSEQ multiplex PCR; TCRdb keeps in-frame clones, though not all of them. The sample carries approximately 240,000 clones, 65% to 85% recorded once. The sequenced sample consisted of peripheral blood. The sequence was obtained from a human donor in a cohort sampled during active COVID-19. The chain links TRBV5-4 to TRBJ2-2, with D tentatively TRBD1 (6 bases). The CDR3 reads CASSSRQVTTGELFF. CDR3 DNA: TGTGCCAGCAGCTCCAGACAGGTTACCACCGGGGAGCTGTTTTTT.